The rows below give T cell receptor beta chains drawn from one sample of a study of lymphopenia after photon versus proton radiotherapy. Repertoires were generated with immunoSEQ multiplex PCR, while TCRdb's copy carries only in-frame clones and drops some. The repertoire holds 70,000 or so clones, with roughly 90% as singletons. Source: peripheral blood, taken from a patient treated with photon-based radiotherapy. These receptors were collected from a woman in her seventies with pancreatic cancer. The CDR3 runs from the conserved cysteine through the conserved F or W. D genes are given only for firm matches. Size is omitted from some rows. Given values are once, few, many or a class for expanded clones.

clone_size: NA; v_call: TRBV7-9; j_call: TRBJ1-1; d_call: NA; cdr3_aa: CASSLMGETEAFF; cdr3_nt: TGTGCCAGCAGCTTAATGGGAGAGACTGAAGCTTTCTTT
clone_size: NA; v_call: TRBV4-2; j_call: TRBJ1-2; d_call: NA; cdr3_aa: CASSQDRDPYGYTF; cdr3_nt: TGTGCCAGCAGCCAAGACAGGGATCCCTATGGCTACACCTTC
clone_size: once; v_call: TRBV9; j_call: TRBJ2-2; d_call: NA; cdr3_aa: CASSVVSTGELFF; cdr3_nt: TGTGCCAGCAGCGTAGTGAGCACCGGGGAGCTGTTTTTT
clone_size: NA; v_call: TRBV6-5; j_call: TRBJ2-5; d_call: TRBD1; cdr3_aa: CASRTGEETQYF; cdr3_nt: TGTGCCAGTAGGACAGGGGAAGAGACCCAGTACTTC
clone_size: NA; v_call: TRBV5-4; j_call: TRBJ2-2; d_call: NA; cdr3_aa: CASSLGGAGELFF; cdr3_nt: TGTGCCAGCAGCTTGGGCGGGGCCGGGGAGCTGTTTTTT
clone_size: NA; v_call: TRBV7-2; j_call: TRBJ1-2; d_call: NA; cdr3_aa: CASSLESGPGYGYTF; cdr3_nt: TGTGCCAGCAGCTTAGAGTCAGGGCCAGGCTATGGCTACACCTTC
clone_size: NA; v_call: TRBV28; j_call: TRBJ2-1; d_call: TRBD2; cdr3_aa: CASRAREGLHNEQFF; cdr3_nt: TGTGCCAGCAGAGCGCGGGAGGGCCTCCACAATGAGCAGTTCTTC
clone_size: NA; v_call: TRBV9; j_call: TRBJ2-3; d_call: TRBD2; cdr3_aa: CASSPKLAGALGTQYF; cdr3_nt: TGTGCCAGCAGCCCTAAACTAGCGGGAGCCCTTGGTACGCAGTATTTT
clone_size: once; v_call: TRBV6-6; j_call: TRBJ2-7; d_call: NA; cdr3_aa: CASRPRVPYEQYF; cdr3_nt: TGTGCCAGCAGACCAAGGGTTCCCTACGAGCAGTACTTC
clone_size: NA; v_call: TRBV19; j_call: TRBJ1-2; d_call: TRBD1; cdr3_aa: CASSFGQGAGYTF; cdr3_nt: TGTGCCAGTAGTTTTGGACAGGGGGCTGGCTACACCTTC
clone_size: NA; v_call: TRBV5-5; j_call: TRBJ1-4; d_call: TRBD1; cdr3_aa: CASSSQQGARTNEKLFF; cdr3_nt: TGTGCCAGCAGCTCACAACAGGGGGCGCGGACTAATGAAAAACTGTTTTTT
clone_size: NA; v_call: TRBV19; j_call: TRBJ1-1; d_call: NA; cdr3_aa: CASSMVGYNTEAFF; cdr3_nt: TGTGCCAGTAGTATGGTAGGATATAACACTGAAGCTTTCTTT
clone_size: NA; v_call: TRBV2; j_call: TRBJ2-7; d_call: NA; cdr3_aa: CASNMGPYEQYF; cdr3_nt: TGTGCCAGCAACATGGGTCCTTACGAGCAGTACTTC
clone_size: once; v_call: TRBV6-5; j_call: TRBJ2-7; d_call: TRBD2; cdr3_aa: CASSPGTSGTYEQYF; cdr3_nt: TGTGCCAGCAGTCCCGGGACTAGCGGAACCTACGAGCAGTACTTC
clone_size: NA; v_call: TRBV30; j_call: TRBJ2-7; d_call: TRBD1; cdr3_aa: CATTKGQGTYEQYF; cdr3_nt: TGTGCCACTACCAAGGGACAGGGGACCTACGAGCAGTACTTC
clone_size: NA; v_call: TRBV10-3; j_call: TRBJ1-1; d_call: NA; cdr3_aa: CAISEGYTEAFF; cdr3_nt: TGTGCCATCAGCGAGGGGTACACTGAAGCTTTCTTT
clone_size: NA; v_call: TRBV21-1; j_call: TRBJ1-3; d_call: NA; cdr3_aa: CASSKEIEGSAFGNTIYF; cdr3_nt: TGTGCCAGCAGCAAAGAAATCGAGGGGTCGGCCTTTGGAAACACCATATATTTT
clone_size: NA; v_call: TRBV7-2; j_call: TRBJ2-7; d_call: NA; cdr3_aa: CASSLDPGTVYEQYF; cdr3_nt: TGTGCCAGCAGCTTAGACCCCGGGACTGTCTACGAGCAGTACTTC
clone_size: once; v_call: TRBV27; j_call: TRBJ1-4; d_call: NA; cdr3_aa: CASRSPLGRLFF; cdr3_nt: TGTGCCAGCAGGTCCCCTTTAGGCAGACTGTTTTTT
clone_size: NA; v_call: TRBV29-1; j_call: TRBJ1-2; d_call: NA; cdr3_aa: CSVRQGYYGYTF; cdr3_nt: TGCAGCGTCCGGCAGGGCTACTATGGCTACACCTTC
clone_size: NA; v_call: TRBV6-1; j_call: TRBJ2-7; d_call: NA; cdr3_aa: CASSGGYEQYF; cdr3_nt: TGTGCCAGCAGTGGTGGCTACGAGCAGTACTTC
clone_size: NA; v_call: TRBV7-7; j_call: TRBJ2-7; d_call: NA; cdr3_aa: CASSMGQNYEQYF; cdr3_nt: TGTGCTAGCAGCATGGGACAAAACTACGAGCAGTACTTC
clone_size: NA; v_call: TRBV2; j_call: TRBJ2-1; d_call: TRBD2; cdr3_aa: CASSQSGGPYNEQFF; cdr3_nt: TGTGCCAGCAGTCAGAGCGGGGGCCCTTACAATGAGCAGTTCTTC
clone_size: NA; v_call: TRBV19; j_call: TRBJ2-5; d_call: NA; cdr3_aa: CASSNPGIQETQYF; cdr3_nt: TGTGCCAGTAGTAATCCAGGAATCCAAGAGACCCAGTACTTC
clone_size: NA; v_call: TRBV21-1; j_call: TRBJ1-1; d_call: NA; cdr3_aa: CASSKGGGAAFF; cdr3_nt: TGTGCCAGCAGCAAGGGAGGGGGCGCGGCTTTCTTT
clone_size: NA; v_call: TRBV6-1; j_call: TRBJ2-1; d_call: NA; cdr3_aa: CASSGQGGGRPGDNEQFF; cdr3_nt: TGTGCCAGCAGTGGCCAAGGGGGCGGGAGGCCCGGAGACAATGAGCAGTTCTTC
clone_size: NA; v_call: TRBV6-5; j_call: TRBJ1-2; d_call: NA; cdr3_aa: CASSYSINTLNYGYTF; cdr3_nt: TGTGCCAGCAGTTACTCGATCAACACCCTTAACTATGGCTACACCTTC
clone_size: NA; v_call: TRBV18; j_call: TRBJ1-2; d_call: NA; cdr3_aa: CASSQGDGNGYTF; cdr3_nt: TGTGCCAGCTCACAGGGGGATGGGAATGGCTACACCTTC
clone_size: NA; v_call: TRBV29-1; j_call: TRBJ2-1; d_call: NA; cdr3_aa: CSVVSNSYNEQFF; cdr3_nt: TGCAGCGTTGTTTCTAATAGCTACAATGAGCAGTTCTTC
clone_size: NA; v_call: TRBV4-3; j_call: TRBJ2-5; d_call: NA; cdr3_aa: CASSQERSETQYF; cdr3_nt: TGCGCCAGCAGCCAAGAACGAAGTGAGACCCAGTACTTC
clone_size: few; v_call: TRBV16; j_call: TRBJ1-5; d_call: NA; cdr3_aa: CASSPFQGQPQHF; cdr3_nt: TGTGCCAGCAGCCCATTTCAGGGACAGCCCCAGCATTTT
clone_size: few; v_call: TRBV27; j_call: TRBJ2-7; d_call: TRBD2; cdr3_aa: CASSLMTSGGHEQYF; cdr3_nt: TGTGCCAGCAGTTTAATGACTAGCGGGGGCCACGAGCAGTACTTC
clone_size: NA; v_call: TRBV11-1; j_call: TRBJ1-2; d_call: NA; cdr3_aa: CASSSNYGYTF; cdr3_nt: TGTGCCAGCAGCTCAAACTATGGCTACACCTTC
clone_size: NA; v_call: TRBV6-1; j_call: TRBJ1-1; d_call: NA; cdr3_aa: CASSPDMNTEAFF; cdr3_nt: TGTGCCAGCAGCCCAGATATGAACACTGAAGCTTTCTTT
clone_size: NA; v_call: TRBV29-1; j_call: TRBJ2-1; d_call: NA; cdr3_aa: CSAGLPGGEQFF; cdr3_nt: TGCAGCGCCGGACTCCCCGGTGGCGAGCAGTTCTTC
clone_size: NA; v_call: TRBV28; j_call: TRBJ2-1; d_call: NA; cdr3_aa: CASRPPPNREAVF; cdr3_nt: TGTGCCAGCAGACCGCCCCCGAACAGGGAAGCGGTCTTC
clone_size: NA; v_call: TRBV6-1; j_call: TRBJ2-7; d_call: TRBD1; cdr3_aa: CASSRSTGGGYEQYF; cdr3_nt: TGTGCCAGCAGTAGAAGTACAGGGGGCGGTTACGAGCAGTACTTC
clone_size: once; v_call: TRBV9; j_call: TRBJ2-7; d_call: NA; cdr3_aa: CASSEDSLPYEQYF; cdr3_nt: TGTGCCAGCAGCGAAGACAGTTTGCCCTACGAGCAGTACTTC
clone_size: NA; v_call: TRBV4-3; j_call: TRBJ1-1; d_call: NA; cdr3_aa: CASSQYGANTEAFF; cdr3_nt: TGCGCCAGCAGCCAATACGGGGCGAACACTGAAGCTTTCTTT
clone_size: NA; v_call: TRBV7-3; j_call: TRBJ2-1; d_call: TRBD1; cdr3_aa: CASSLVGTGGNEQFF; cdr3_nt: TGTGCCAGCAGCTTAGTCGGGACAGGGGGCAATGAGCAGTTCTTC
clone_size: NA; v_call: TRBV19; j_call: TRBJ1-1; d_call: NA; cdr3_aa: CAGRGGEGSEAFF; cdr3_nt: TGTGCCGGGCGAGGCGGGGAAGGATCTGAAGCTTTCTTT
clone_size: NA; v_call: TRBV7-2; j_call: TRBJ1-1; d_call: TRBD1; cdr3_aa: CASSEDRGRTEAFF; cdr3_nt: TGTGCCAGCAGCGAGGACAGGGGGCGAACTGAAGCTTTCTTT
clone_size: NA; v_call: TRBV28; j_call: TRBJ1-5; d_call: NA; cdr3_aa: CASSAGAGNQPQHF; cdr3_nt: TGTGCCAGCAGTGCGGGGGCAGGCAATCAGCCCCAGCATTTT